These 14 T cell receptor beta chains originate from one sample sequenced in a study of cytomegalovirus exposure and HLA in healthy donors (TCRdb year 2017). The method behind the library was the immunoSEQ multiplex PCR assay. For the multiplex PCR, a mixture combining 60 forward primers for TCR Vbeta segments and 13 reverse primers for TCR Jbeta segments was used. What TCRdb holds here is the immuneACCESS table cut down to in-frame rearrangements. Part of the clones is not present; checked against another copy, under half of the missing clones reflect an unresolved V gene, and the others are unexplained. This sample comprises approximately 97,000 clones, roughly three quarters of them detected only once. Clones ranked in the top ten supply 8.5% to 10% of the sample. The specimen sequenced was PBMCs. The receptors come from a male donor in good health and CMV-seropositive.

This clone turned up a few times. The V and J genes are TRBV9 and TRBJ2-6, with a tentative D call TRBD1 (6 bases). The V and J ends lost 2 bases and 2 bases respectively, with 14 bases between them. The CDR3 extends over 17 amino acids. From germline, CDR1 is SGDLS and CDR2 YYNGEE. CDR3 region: CASSVDRIGAGANVLTF. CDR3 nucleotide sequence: TGTGCCAGCAGCGTTGACAGGATTGGGGCTGGGGCCAACGTCCTGACTTTC. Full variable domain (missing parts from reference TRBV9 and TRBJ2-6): DSGVTQTPKHLITATGQRVTLRCSPRSGDLSVYWYQQSLDQGLQFLIQYYNGEERAKGNILERFSAQQFPDLHSELNLSSLELGDSALYFCASSVDRIGAGANVLTFGAGSRLTVL.

The CDR3 sequence: CASSPFRQAPGEQYF. In nucleotides, the CDR3 is TGTGCCAGCAGCCCTTTTCGCCAGGCCCCCGGCGAGCAGTACTTC. This chain links TRBV6-6 with TRBJ2-7; D remains ambiguous. This CDR3 is built from 15 residues. Trimming removed 6 bases at V and 6 bases at J, with 21 bases between. Per germline, CDR1 MNHNY and CDR2 SVGAGI (reference sequence).

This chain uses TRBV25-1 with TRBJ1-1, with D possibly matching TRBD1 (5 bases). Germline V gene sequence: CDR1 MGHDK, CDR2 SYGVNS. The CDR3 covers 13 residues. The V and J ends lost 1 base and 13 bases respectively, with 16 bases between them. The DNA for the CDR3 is TGTGCCAGCAGTGAATGGGGCAGTCAAAGAGATTTCTTT. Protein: CASSEWGSQRDFF.

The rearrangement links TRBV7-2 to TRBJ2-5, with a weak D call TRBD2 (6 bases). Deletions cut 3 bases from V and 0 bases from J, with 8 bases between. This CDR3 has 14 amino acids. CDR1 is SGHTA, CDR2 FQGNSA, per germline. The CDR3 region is CASSLGLHQETQYF. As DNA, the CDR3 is TGTGCCAGCAGCTTGGGACTCCACCAAGAGACCCAGTACTTC.

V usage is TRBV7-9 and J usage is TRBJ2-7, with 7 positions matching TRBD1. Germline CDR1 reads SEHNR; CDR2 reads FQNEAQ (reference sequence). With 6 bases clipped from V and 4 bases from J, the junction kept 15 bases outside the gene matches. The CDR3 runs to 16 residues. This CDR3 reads CASSSSRGAGGYEQYF. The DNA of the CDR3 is TGTGCCAGCAGTTCTAGTAGAGGGGCAGGGGGTTACGAGCAGTACTTC.

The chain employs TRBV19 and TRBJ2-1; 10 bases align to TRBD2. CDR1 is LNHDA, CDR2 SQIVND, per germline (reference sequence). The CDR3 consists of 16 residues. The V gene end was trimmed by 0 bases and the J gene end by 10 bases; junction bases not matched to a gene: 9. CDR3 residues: CASSIDGTSALGEQFF. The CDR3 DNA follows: TGTGCCAGTAGTATAGACGGGACTAGCGCTTTAGGAGAGCAGTTCTTC.

CDR3 DNA: TGTGCCAGCAGTTTTAGGGGCGCCCGCTCTGCAAACACCGGGGAGCTGTTTTTT. It yields the protein CASSFRGARSANTGELFF. The V and J genes are TRBV28 and TRBJ2-2, with TRBD1 as a possible D gene (5 bases). The germline V gene encodes CDR1 MDHEN and CDR2 SYDVKM. Trimming removed 3 bases at V and 2 bases at J, with 19 bases between. This CDR3 is 18 amino acids long.

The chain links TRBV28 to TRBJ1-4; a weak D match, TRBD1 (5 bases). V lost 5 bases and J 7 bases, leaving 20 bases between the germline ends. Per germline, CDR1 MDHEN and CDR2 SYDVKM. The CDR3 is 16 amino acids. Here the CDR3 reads CASSRRRGQGIEKLFF. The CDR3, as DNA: TGTGCCAGCAGTCGACGTCGCGGACAAGGGATTGAAAAACTGTTTTTT.

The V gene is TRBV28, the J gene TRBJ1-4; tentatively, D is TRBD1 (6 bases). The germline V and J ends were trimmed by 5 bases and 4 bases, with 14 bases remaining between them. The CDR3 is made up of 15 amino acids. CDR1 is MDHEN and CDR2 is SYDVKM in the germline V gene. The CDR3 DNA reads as TGTGCCAGCAGTGGGGGGGGCAGTCGTAATGAAAAACTGTTTTTT. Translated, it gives CASSGGGSRNEKLFF.

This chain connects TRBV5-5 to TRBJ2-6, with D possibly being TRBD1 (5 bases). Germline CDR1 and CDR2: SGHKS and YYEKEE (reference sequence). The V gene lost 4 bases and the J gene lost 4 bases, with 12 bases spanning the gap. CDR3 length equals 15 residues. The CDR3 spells CASSRQTSGANVLTF. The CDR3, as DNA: TGTGCCAGCAGCAGACAGACCTCCGGGGCCAACGTCCTGACTTTC.

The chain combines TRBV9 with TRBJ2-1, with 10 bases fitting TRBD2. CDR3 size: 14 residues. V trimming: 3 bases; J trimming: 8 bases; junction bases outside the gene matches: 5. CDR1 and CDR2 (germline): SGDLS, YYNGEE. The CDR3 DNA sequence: TGTGCCAGCAGCGAGGGTAGCGGGAGGTATGAGCAGTTCTTC. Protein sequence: CASSEGSGRYEQFF.

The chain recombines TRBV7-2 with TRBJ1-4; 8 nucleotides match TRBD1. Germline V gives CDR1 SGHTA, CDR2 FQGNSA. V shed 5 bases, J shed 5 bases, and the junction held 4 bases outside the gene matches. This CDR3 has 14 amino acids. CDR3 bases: TGTGCCAGCAGCCGACAGGGGACGAATGAAAAACTGTTTTTT. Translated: CASSRQGTNEKLFF.

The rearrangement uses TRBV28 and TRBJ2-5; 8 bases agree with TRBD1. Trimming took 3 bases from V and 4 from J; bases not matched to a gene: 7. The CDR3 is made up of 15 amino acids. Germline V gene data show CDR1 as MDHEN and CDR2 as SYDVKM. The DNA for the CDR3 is TGTGCCAGCAGTTTTCAAACAGGGGGGATAGAGACCCAGTACTTC. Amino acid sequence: CASSFQTGGIETQYF.

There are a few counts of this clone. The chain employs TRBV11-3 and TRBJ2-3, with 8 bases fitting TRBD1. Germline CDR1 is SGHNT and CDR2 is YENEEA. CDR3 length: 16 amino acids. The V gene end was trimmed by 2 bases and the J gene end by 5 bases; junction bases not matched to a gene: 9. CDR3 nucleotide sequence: TGTGCCAGCAGCTTAAATTTTGGACAGGGAAGAGATACGCAGTATTTT. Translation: CASSLNFGQGRDTQYF.